This T cell receptor beta chain is from a study of Ad26.COV2.S vaccination and SARS-CoV-2 variants (dated by TCRdb to the early 2020s). Study-level background: Vaccine-arm donors were drawn from COV1001, a multicentre, randomized, double-blind, placebo-controlled phase I-IIa trial of Ad26.COV2.S in healthy adults. Ad26.COV2.S was given intramuscularly at 5x10^10 or 1x10^11 viral particles, as a single shot or as two shots 56 days apart. Sequencing of the TCRbeta repertoire served to evaluate the specificity and breadth of SARS-CoV-2-reactive T cell receptors following Ad26.COV2.S vaccination. A total of around 32 samples were included in the TCR-sequenced set, comprising roughly 20 Ad26.COV2.S vaccine recipients, 5 placebo recipients and 8 SARS-CoV-2 convalescent individuals. Trial participants were randomized into five groups of five: low-dose or high-dose Ad26.COV2.S given once or twice, or placebo on both occasions. Investigators did not know the trial group allocation while performing experiments and assessing outcomes. What the work shows at the level of the full study, not this receptor alone: The study was not powered for comparison of responses between vaccine doses or regimens. Vaccine and placebo recipients had similar non-spike TCR breadth, a finding consistent with the vaccine containing only spike. After vaccination, spike-specific CD8+ and CD4+ T cell responses were reported to show substantial breadth. The authors noted that the TCR breadth and depth analyses may have underestimated total T cell responses. Ad26.COV2.S recipients had higher spike-specific TCR breadth than placebo recipients (P = 0.0014).

The treatment or condition label for this specimen denotes: some 19 received Ad26.COV2.S at low or high dose, single or two shots; five or six received placebo; per-sample allocation not given. Repertoires of vaccine and placebo recipients were sequenced from samples collected on day 63 after the first injection. Cohort 1b enrolled some 25 adults aged 18-55 years at a single site in Boston, USA, between 29 July and 7 August 2020. Ad26.COV2.S consisted of a replication-incompetent adenovirus type 26 vector by which a prefusion-stabilized SARS-CoV-2 spike protein from the original Wuhan strain was expressed. As to this clone: What this receptor recognizes is not known. Per-base quality was not reported, and no clone a single base away is much larger than it.

TCRbeta CDR3 regions were sequenced with the immunoSEQ Assay. After extraction, genomic DNA underwent amplification by bias-controlled multiplex PCR, followed by high-throughput sequencing. Under the source paper's analysis protocol: Collapsing and filtering of sequences were performed to quantify the absolute abundance of each unique TCRbeta CDR3 region. T cell fraction was estimated by normalizing TCRbeta template counts to usable DNA, which was measured by amplifying reference genes present in all nucleated cells. Repertoire TCRs were annotated as SARS-CoV-2-specific by exact matching of V gene, CDR3 amino acid sequence and J gene to a known reactive TCR set. The reference SARS-CoV-2 TCR set was derived from MIRA and filtered for enrichment in COVID-19-positive ImmuneCODE repertoires, a step that removed public or cross-reactive TCRs. Using the MIRA antigens, annotated TCRs were further analysed by specific ORF or by position within an ORF. Breadth was defined as the number of annotated unique rearrangements divided by the total number of unique productive rearrangements, and depth was defined as the summed frequency of the annotated unique rearrangements. Two-sided Wilcoxon rank-sum tests were applied when comparing TCR breadth between groups. Here the immuneACCESS table is served through TCRdb, limited to in-frame sequences with V and J called. Missing clones are a known gap in these copies; in checked studies unresolved V genes cover under half, and the rest lacks a known reason. V and J calls and clone size follow that table, whereas D and trimming were derived from the DNA. A total of about 400,000 clones appear in this sample, about 83% of them only once. Clones ranked in the top ten supply roughly 7.4% of the sample.

From V the trimming removes 0 bases and from J it removes 1 base, while the gene matches leave 8 bases of the junction unaccounted for. Inclusive of the bounding cysteine and phenylalanine, the CDR3 is 18 residues long. CDR3 DNA only is kept here, 54 bases in frame from base 1. From the germline V gene, CDR1 is LGHNA and CDR2 is YSLEER. In this chain, TRBV4-3 is recombined with TRBJ2-7; 11 central nucleotides agree with TRBD2. This TCR derives from a person aged 18-60 years who received the Ad26.COV2.S COVID-19 vaccine or a placebo. Sample: peripheral blood, taken in a trial of Ad26.COV2.S vaccine versus placebo. CDR3 loop: CASSQDLAGGPQSYEQYF. The bases read TGCGCCAGCAGCCAAGACCTAGCGGGGGGCCCGCAGTCCTACGAGCAGTACTTC.